This TCR beta chain was sequenced during a study of T cell responses to AZD1222 COVID-19 vaccine. TCRdb's copy holds only in-frame clones and misses some; the assay was immunoSEQ multiplex PCR. The repertoire consists of nearly 100,000 clones, with nearly 90% occurring once and the leading ten covering roughly 2.8%. Notes on the study in general: Epitopes outside B.1.351 and B.1.1.7 mutated regions reportedly drew nearly half of spike TCRs.

Germline-derived CDR1 and CDR2 are KGHSH and LQKENI. The CDR3 has 13 residues. V lost 5 bases and J lost 5; bases outside the gene matches: 4. Concerning this clone itself: Antigen unknown.

The origin of this receptor is an adult in good health. The specimen comprised peripheral blood, sampled on day 0 of AZD1222 vaccination. The chain has TRBV18 and TRBJ1-1, with TRBD1 matching over 8 bases. The CDR3 DNA sequence: TGTGCCAGCTCATTGGACAGGGATACTGAAGCTTTCTTT. Its protein product is CASSLDRDTEAFF.